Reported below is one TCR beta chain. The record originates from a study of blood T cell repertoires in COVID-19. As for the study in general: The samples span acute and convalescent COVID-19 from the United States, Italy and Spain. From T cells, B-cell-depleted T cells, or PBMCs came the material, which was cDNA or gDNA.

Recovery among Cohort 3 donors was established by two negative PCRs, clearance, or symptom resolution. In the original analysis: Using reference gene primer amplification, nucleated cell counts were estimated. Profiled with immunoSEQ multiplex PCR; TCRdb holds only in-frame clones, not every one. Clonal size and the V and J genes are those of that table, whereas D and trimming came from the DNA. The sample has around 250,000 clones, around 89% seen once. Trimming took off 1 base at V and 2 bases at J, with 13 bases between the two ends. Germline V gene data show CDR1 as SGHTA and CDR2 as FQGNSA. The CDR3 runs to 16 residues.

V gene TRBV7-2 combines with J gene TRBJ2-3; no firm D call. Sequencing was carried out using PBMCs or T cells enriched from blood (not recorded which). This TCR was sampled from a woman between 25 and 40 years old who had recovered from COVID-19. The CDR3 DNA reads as TGTGCCAGCAGCTTAGTCGGCCAGGTACTCACAGATACGCAGTATTTT. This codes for CASSLVGQVLTDTQYF.